The rows below give T cell receptor beta chains drawn from one sample of a study of Ad26.COV2.S vaccination and SARS-CoV-2 variants. TCRdb's table, derived via immunoSEQ multiplex PCR, lists solely in-frame clones and lacks some. This sample has over 250,000 clones, with 80% to 90% found just once. This specimen was peripheral blood, taken in a trial of Ad26.COV2.S vaccine versus placebo. The receptors stem from a person aged 18-60 years who received the Ad26.COV2.S COVID-19 vaccine or a placebo. Each CDR3 is given with its conserved first and last residue. A D gene is named only where the DNA matches it firmly. Part of the rows lack a size; the others show once, few, many or a class for expanded clones.

clone size,J gene,D gene,V gene,CDR3 protein,CDR3 DNA
many,TRBJ1-1,.,TRBV19,CASSIQGTEAFF,TGTGCCAGTAGCATTCAGGGGACTGAAGCTTTCTTT
.,TRBJ1-1,.,TRBV27,CASRLQGNTEAFF,TGTGCCAGCAGATTACAGGGGAACACTGAAGCTTTCTTT
.,TRBJ2-1,.,TRBV27,CASSLPANEQFF,TGTGCCAGCAGCCTCCCGGCTAATGAGCAGTTCTTC
.,TRBJ1-6,TRBD1,TRBV30,CAWSGGTAYNSPLHF,TGTGCCTGGAGCGGCGGGACAGCCTATAATTCACCCCTCCACTTT
.,TRBJ1-3,.,TRBV9,CASSPGDSISGNTIYF,TGTGCCAGCAGCCCCGGGGATTCCATCTCTGGAAACACCATATATTTT
.,TRBJ1-2,.,TRBV30,CAYLGTGGGYTF,TGTGCATATTTGGGCACTGGTGGAGGCTACACCTTC
.,TRBJ2-7,.,TRBV11-2,CASSLDSGGLDEQYF,TGTGCCAGCAGCTTAGATTCCGGGGGCCTCGACGAGCAGTACTTC
.,TRBJ2-7,TRBD2,TRBV13,CASSRRTSGYEQYF,TGTGCCAGCAGCCGTCGGACTAGCGGTTACGAGCAGTACTTC
once,TRBJ1-2,TRBD1,TRBV19,CASSFGGQGRSGYTF,TGTGCCAGTAGTTTTGGCGGACAGGGCAGGAGTGGCTACACCTTC
.,TRBJ1-1,TRBD1,TRBV10-3,CAISQRDRGLGTEAFF,TGTGCCATCAGCCAGAGGGACAGGGGTTTAGGCACTGAAGCTTTCTTT
.,TRBJ1-1,.,TRBV2,CASSNLRGNTEAFF,TGTGCCAGCAGTAACCTCAGGGGGAACACTGAAGCTTTCTTT
once,TRBJ2-6,TRBD1,TRBV15,CATSPGGIGANVLTF,TGTGCCACCAGTCCAGGGGGCATAGGGGCCAACGTCCTGACTTTC
.,TRBJ1-1,.,TRBV5-1,CASSADRPMNTEAFF,TGCGCCAGCAGCGCCGACAGGCCGATGAACACTGAAGCTTTCTTT
once,TRBJ2-1,TRBD2,TRBV19,CASSIRAGGRTYNEQFF,TGTGCCAGTAGTATAAGAGCGGGGGGCCGAACGTACAATGAGCAGTTCTTC
.,TRBJ2-5,TRBD2,TRBV4-2,CASSQRGTSGPQETQYF,TGTGCCAGCAGCCAACGGGGGACTAGCGGACCTCAAGAGACCCAGTACTTC
.,TRBJ1-2,.,TRBV24-1,CATSDSNRNYGYTF,TGTGCCACCAGTGACAGCAACAGAAACTATGGCTACACCTTC
once,TRBJ2-7,.,TRBV5-1,CASSLSPGGALSIYEQYF,TGCGCCAGCAGCTTGTCGCCCGGGGGTGCACTTAGTATCTACGAGCAGTACTTC
.,TRBJ2-7,.,TRBV6-5,CASSYNAEQYF,TGTGCCAGCAGTTACAATGCCGAGCAGTACTTC
.,TRBJ2-7,.,TRBV4-2,CASSQVASDYEQYF,TGTGCCAGCAGCCAAGTGGCCTCTGACTACGAGCAGTACTTC
.,TRBJ1-4,.,TRBV19,CASSSPGSWSFEKLFF,TGTGCCAGTAGCAGTCCCGGAAGCTGGTCTTTTGAAAAACTGTTTTTT
once,TRBJ2-7,TRBD1,TRBV19,CASSIDFTGGPYEQYF,TGTGCCAGTAGTATCGACTTTACAGGGGGCCCGTACGAGCAGTACTTC
.,TRBJ1-2,.,TRBV3-1/TRBV3-2,CASSQFEGAGGGYTF,TGTGCCAGCAGCCAATTTGAAGGGGCCGGTGGCGGCTACACCTTC
.,TRBJ2-5,.,TRBV12-5,CASVRTEGWETQYF,TGTGCTAGTGTTCGGACAGAAGGTTGGGAGACCCAGTACTTC
.,TRBJ2-3,.,TRBV3-1/TRBV3-2,CASSQGMWAYTQYF,TGTGCCAGCAGCCAAGGCATGTGGGCCTATACGCAGTATTTT
.,TRBJ1-1,.,TRBV7-9,CASRPVMNTEAFF,TGTGCCAGCAGACCGGTTATGAACACTGAAGCTTTCTTT
.,TRBJ2-3,.,TRBV2,CASIIKRTQYF,TGTGCCAGCATTATAAAGCGGACGCAGTATTTT
.,TRBJ1-4,.,TRBV18,CASSPPSGRINEKLFF,TGTGCCAGCTCACCACCTTCGGGACGTATTAATGAAAAACTGTTTTTT
.,TRBJ1-2,TRBD1,TRBV5-4,CASSSAGGGYGYTF,TGTGCCAGCAGCTCAGCAGGGGGCGGCTATGGCTACACCTTC
.,TRBJ2-1,.,TRBV21-1,CASSCRGSSYNEQFF,TGTGCCAGCAGCTGCCGGGGCAGCTCCTACAATGAGCAGTTCTTC
.,TRBJ1-1,.,TRBV29-1,CSVERGTNTEAFF,TGCAGCGTTGAAAGGGGGACGAACACTGAAGCTTTCTTT
.,TRBJ1-1,TRBD1,TRBV29-1,CSVASTGGWTEAFF,TGCAGCGTCGCCTCGACAGGGGGTTGGACTGAAGCTTTCTTT
once,TRBJ1-5,.,TRBV15,CATSVGNQPQHF,TGTGCCACCAGCGTGGGCAATCAGCCCCAGCATTTT
.,TRBJ2-6,.,TRBV2,CASTEWGSGANVLTF,TGTGCCAGCACCGAGTGGGGATCTGGGGCCAACGTCCTGACTTTC
.,TRBJ2-1,TRBD2,TRBV30,CAWGGEIEQFF,TGTGCCTGGGGGGGGGAGATTGAGCAGTTCTTC
.,TRBJ1-1,.,TRBV4-1,CASSQGRSMNTEAFF,TGCGCCAGCAGCCAAGGGAGGAGCATGAACACTGAAGCTTTCTTT
many,TRBJ1-4,.,TRBV10-3,CAISGGQINEKLFF,TGTGCCATCAGTGGTGGGCAGATCAATGAAAAACTGTTTTTT
.,TRBJ1-4,TRBD1,TRBV7-9,CASSSPGGQDREKLFF,TGTGCCAGCAGCTCCCCTGGGGGACAGGATAGAGAAAAACTGTTTTTT
.,TRBJ2-1,.,TRBV6-1,CASCSAVRAYNEQFF,TGTGCCAGTTGCTCGGCGGTCCGAGCCTACAATGAGCAGTTCTTC
.,TRBJ1-1,.,TRBV7-9,CASKIGQKNTEAFF,TGTGCCAGCAAAATAGGACAGAAGAACACTGAAGCTTTCTTT
few,TRBJ1-1,.,TRBV7-9,CASSQARTEAFF,TGTGCCAGCAGCCAGGCGAGAACTGAAGCTTTCTTT
many,TRBJ2-7,TRBD1,TRBV2,CASRTKDRGSYEQYF,TGTGCCAGCAGGACGAAGGACAGGGGGTCCTACGAGCAGTACTTC
once,TRBJ1-5,.,TRBV18,CASSPAQNSNQPQHF,TGTGCCAGCTCACCTGCACAGAATAGCAATCAGCCCCAGCATTTT
.,TRBJ1-5,.,TRBV20-1,CSASRVNQPQHF,TGCAGTGCTAGTCGGGTTAATCAGCCCCAGCATTTT
.,TRBJ1-6,TRBD1,TRBV25-1,CASTGTGHNSPLHF,TGTGCCAGCACCGGGACAGGGCATAATTCACCCCTCCACTTT
.,TRBJ1-3,.,TRBV9,CASSVGQFSSGNTIYF,TGTGCCAGCAGCGTAGGACAGTTCAGCTCTGGAAACACCATATATTTT
.,TRBJ2-7,TRBD2,TRBV18,CASSPSSSGSYEQYF,TGTGCCAGCTCACCATCTTCTAGCGGGAGCTACGAGCAGTACTTC
.,TRBJ2-7,.,TRBV19,CASSWDRGYEQYF,TGTGCCAGTAGTTGGGATCGGGGCTACGAGCAGTACTTC
.,TRBJ2-3,TRBD2,TRBV6-5,CACRLAGWTDTQYF,TGTGCCTGCCGACTAGCGGGATGGACAGATACGCAGTATTTT
.,TRBJ1-5,TRBD1,TRBV19,CASSGTGIQPQHF,TGTGCCAGTAGCGGGACAGGGATTCAGCCCCAGCATTTT
.,TRBJ2-1,.,TRBV7-9,CASSWNRDDNEQFF,TGTGCCAGCAGTTGGAACAGAGATGACAATGAGCAGTTCTTC
once,TRBJ1-2,.,TRBV5-4,CASSSSLSGINYGYTF,TGTGCCAGCAGCTCCTCCTTGTCCGGGATTAACTATGGCTACACCTTC
.,TRBJ1-2,.,TRBV30,CAWWGWGGPGDGYTF,TGTGCCTGGTGGGGGTGGGGAGGCCCAGGCGATGGCTACACCTTC